The 10 T cell receptor beta chains below were found in one sample sequenced in a study of blood T cell repertoires in COVID-19. Here immunoSEQ multiplex PCR was the method, and the copy in TCRdb shows in-frame clones only, minus some. Among roughly 250,000 clones, approximately 83% were seen once, and the ten largest hold more than 8%. Sample: peripheral blood. The receptors were sampled from an elderly woman with acute or convalescent COVID-19.

The chain joins TRBV19 to TRBJ1-6, with D perhaps TRBD1 (6 bases). The germline V and J ends were trimmed by 6 bases and 5 bases, with 14 bases remaining between them. The length of the CDR3 is 15 residues. CDR1 LNHDA and CDR2 SQIVND come from the germline V gene (reference sequence). The CDR3 loop reads CASSGGAGNNSPLHF. The CDR3 DNA reads as TGTGCCAGTAGCGGGGGGGCAGGGAATAATTCACCCCTCCACTTT.

The J gene is TRBJ2-5, the V gene TRBV12-3 or TRBV12-4, with 11 positions matching TRBD1. The CDR3 extends over 13 amino acids. Trimming removed 6 bases from V and 4 bases from J; junction bases left unmatched: 1. The CDR3 sequence: CASSGQGAETQYF. In DNA, the CDR3 is TGTGCCAGCAGCGGACAGGGGGCAGAGACCCAGTACTTC.

This clone was seen a few times. The genes are TRBV27 and TRBJ2-7; no clear D gene. V lost 5 bases, J lost 3 bases, and 5 bases lay in between. Germline V CDR1 and CDR2: MNHEY, SMNVEV (reference sequence). This CDR3 contains 11 residues. The CDR3 sequence is CASSLRYEQYF. Written as DNA, the CDR3 is TGTGCCAGCAGTCTCCGCTACGAGCAGTACTTC.

Only one count was recorded for this clone. This chain joins TRBV30 and TRBJ1-5; 8 bases are shared with TRBD1. The CDR3 runs 14 residues. Losses at the gene ends were 1 base for V and 5 bases for J; bases not matched to a gene: 4. Germline V lookup: CDR1 GTSNPN, CDR2 SVGIG (reference sequence). CDR3 sequence reads: CAWSGTGTHQPQHF. CDR3 coding DNA: TGTGCCTGGAGTGGGACAGGGACCCATCAGCCCCAGCATTTT.

The chain has TRBV9 and TRBJ2-7; D ambiguous. The germline V gene has CDR1 SGDLS and CDR2 YYNGEE. V was pared by 1 base and J by 0 bases, with 8 bases between. This CDR3 comprises 14 residues. In DNA form, the CDR3 reads TGTGCCAGCAGCGTAATGTCTACCTCCTACGAGCAGTACTTC. It yields the protein CASSVMSTSYEQYF. The complete variable domain, with remaining parts taken from reference TRBV9 and TRBJ2-7, reads DSGVTQTPKHLITATGQRVTLRCSPRSGDLSVYWYQQSLDQGLQFLIQYYNGEERAKGNILERFSAQQFPDLHSELNLSSLELGDSALYFCASSVMSTSYEQYFGPGTRLTVT.

The chain uses TRBV15 and TRBJ1-3, with 8 nucleotides matching TRBD1. CDR3 length equals 16 residues. The J segment lost 3 bases and the V segment lost 1 base, leaving 5 bases of the junction unmatched. CDR1 and CDR2 (germline): LNHNV, YYDKDF (reference sequence). The CDR3: CATSRGQGAIGNTIYF. In nucleotides, the CDR3 is TGTGCCACCAGCAGAGGGCAGGGGGCAATTGGAAACACCATATATTTT.

The chain combines TRBV5-1 with TRBJ1-3; D is perhaps TRBD1 (5 bases). The V and J ends lost 0 bases and 2 bases respectively, with 9 bases between them. The CDR3 extends over 15 amino acids. Germline V lookup: CDR1 SGHRS, CDR2 YFSETQ. The CDR3: CASSLDGGPGNTIYF. CDR3 nucleotides: TGCGCCAGCAGCTTGGACGGGGGACCTGGAAACACCATATATTTT.

The chain couples TRBV6-4 to TRBJ2-2; D may be TRBD1 (5 bases). This CDR3 is 14 amino acids long. V lost 4 bases and J 2 bases, leaving 8 bases between the germline ends. CDR1 and CDR2 from the germline V gene are MRHNA and SNTAGT. This CDR3 reads CASSAGQNTGELFF. CDR3 bases: TGTGCCAGCAGTGCTGGACAAAACACCGGGGAGCTGTTTTTT.

The J gene is TRBJ2-5, the V gene TRBV3-1 (or the pseudogene TRBV3-2); D possibly corresponds to TRBD1 (5 bases). The V gene lost 4 bases and the J gene lost 5 bases, with 17 bases spanning the gap. Germline assignment: CDR1 LGHDT and CDR2 YNNKEL (reference sequence). The CDR3 runs to 15 residues. CDR3 sequence: CASSPSQGAGETQYF. The DNA of the CDR3 is TGTGCCAGCAGCCCCTCCCAAGGGGCTGGGGAGACCCAGTACTTC.

The chain has TRBV7-8 and TRBJ2-3; D is perhaps TRBD1 (6 bases). The CDR3 spans 15 residues. CDR1 SGHVS and CDR2 FQNEAQ come from the germline V gene. V was cut by 2 bases and J by 8 bases, with 17 bases left in between. CDR3 region: CASSLTGQGLGTQYF. The CDR3 coding sequence is TGTGCCAGCAGCTTAACGGGCCAGGGGTTGGGTACGCAGTATTTT. The complete variable domain, with remaining parts taken from reference TRBV7-8 and TRBJ2-3, reads GAGVSQSPRYKVAKRGQDVALRCDPISGHVSLFWYQQALGQGPEFLTYFQNEAQLDKSGLPSDRFFAERPEGSVSTLKIQRTQQEDSAVYLCASSLTGQGLGTQYFGPGTRLTVL.